This T cell receptor (beta chain) originates from a study of T cell responses to AZD1222 COVID-19 vaccine. Looking at the study overall: Second-dose timings of about 4 or about 12 weeks were pooled. Findings and caveats of the study: Reportedly, nearly half of unique spike TCRs recognized epitopes outside B.1.351/B.1.1.7 mutations. Baseline serostatus was positive in only a handful of AZD1222 recipients.

As to this clone: Its matching antigen is unknown.

The data were produced by immunoSEQ multiplex PCR, yet TCRdb's version contains in-frame clones alone and is incomplete. In the table there are some 110,000 clones, roughly 90% of which are singletons. The sequence was obtained from an adult in good health. Sequenced material: peripheral blood, taken on day 0 of AZD1222 vaccination.

CDR3 amino acids: CASSPRDNSYEQYF. CDR3 bases: TGTGCCAGCAGCCCCCGGGACAACTCCTACGAGCAGTACTTC. V gene TRBV3-1 (or the pseudogene TRBV3-2) combines with J gene TRBJ2-7; the D gene is possibly TRBD1 (6 bases). V was trimmed by 4 bases and J by 0 bases, leaving 10 bases between them. Germline loops: CDR1 LGHDT, CDR2 YNNKEL (reference sequence). The CDR3 length is 14 residues.